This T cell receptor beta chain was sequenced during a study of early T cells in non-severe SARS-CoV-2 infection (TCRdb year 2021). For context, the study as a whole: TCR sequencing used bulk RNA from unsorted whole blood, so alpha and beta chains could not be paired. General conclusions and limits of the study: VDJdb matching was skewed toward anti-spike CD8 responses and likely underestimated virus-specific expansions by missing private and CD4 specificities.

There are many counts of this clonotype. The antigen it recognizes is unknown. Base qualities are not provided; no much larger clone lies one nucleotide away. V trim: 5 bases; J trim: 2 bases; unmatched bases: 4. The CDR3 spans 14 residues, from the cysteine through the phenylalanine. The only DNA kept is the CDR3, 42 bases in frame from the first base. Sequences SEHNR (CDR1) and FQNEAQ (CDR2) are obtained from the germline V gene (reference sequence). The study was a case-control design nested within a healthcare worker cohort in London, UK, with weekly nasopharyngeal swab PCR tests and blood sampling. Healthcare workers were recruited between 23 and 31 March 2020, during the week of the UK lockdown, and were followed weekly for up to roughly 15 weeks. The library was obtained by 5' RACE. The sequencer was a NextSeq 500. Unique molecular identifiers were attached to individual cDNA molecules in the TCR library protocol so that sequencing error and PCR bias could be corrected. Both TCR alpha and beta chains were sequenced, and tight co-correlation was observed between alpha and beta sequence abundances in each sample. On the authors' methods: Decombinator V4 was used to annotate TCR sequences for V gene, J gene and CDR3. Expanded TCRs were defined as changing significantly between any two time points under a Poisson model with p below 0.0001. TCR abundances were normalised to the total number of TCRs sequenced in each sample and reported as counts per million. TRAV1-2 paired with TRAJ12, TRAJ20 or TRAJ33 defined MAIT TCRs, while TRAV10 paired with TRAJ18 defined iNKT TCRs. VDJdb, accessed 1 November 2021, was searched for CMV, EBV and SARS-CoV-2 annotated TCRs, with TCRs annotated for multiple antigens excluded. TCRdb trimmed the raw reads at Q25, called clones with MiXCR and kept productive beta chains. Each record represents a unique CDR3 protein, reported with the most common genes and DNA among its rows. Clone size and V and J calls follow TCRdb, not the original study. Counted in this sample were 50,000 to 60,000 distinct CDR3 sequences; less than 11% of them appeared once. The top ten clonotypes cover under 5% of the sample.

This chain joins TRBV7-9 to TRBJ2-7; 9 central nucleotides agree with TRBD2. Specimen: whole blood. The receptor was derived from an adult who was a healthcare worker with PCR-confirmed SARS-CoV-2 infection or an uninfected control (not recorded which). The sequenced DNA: TGTGCCAGCAGCCCTAGCGGGGCCCCCTACGAGCAGTACTTC. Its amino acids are CASSPSGAPYEQYF. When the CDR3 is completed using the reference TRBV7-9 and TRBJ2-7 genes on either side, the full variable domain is DTGVSQNPRHKITKRGQNVTFRCDPISEHNRLYWYRQTLGQGPEFLTYFQNEAQLEKSRLLSDRFSAERPKGSFSTLEIQRTEQGDSAMYLCASSPSGAPYEQYFGPGTRLTVT.